Below are 18 T cell receptor beta chains sequenced from a single sample in a study of blood T cell repertoires in COVID-19. Profiling relied on immunoSEQ multiplex PCR, and the TCRdb table lists in-frame clones only, not all of them. This sample has fewer than 45,000 clones, with around 80% found just once. Input material: peripheral blood. Receptors were obtained from a man aged 35 to 55 with active or convalescent COVID-19.

This clone occurred once. The chain couples TRBV7-6 to TRBJ2-1; possibly TRBD2 for D (6 bases). The CDR3 loop spans 15 amino acids. Germline CDR1 and CDR2: SGHVS and FNYEAQ. V lost 7 bases and J lost 7, with 20 bases in between. In DNA, the CDR3 is TGTGCCAGCACCATCTTCTCGGGAGTGGGTAATGAGCAGTTCTTC. It codes for CASTIFSGVGNEQFF.

The chain links TRBV5-5 to TRBJ2-1, with a tentative D call TRBD2 (5 bases). Trimming pared 3 bases from V and 9 bases from J, leaving 13 bases between. CDR1 and CDR2 from the germline V gene are SGHKS and YYEKEE (reference sequence). The CDR3 contains 13 residues. As DNA, the CDR3 is TGTGCCAGCAGCTCCGCCCGGGGATTTGAGCAGTTCTTC. This translates into CASSSARGFEQFF.

This chain joins TRBV28 and TRBJ1-4, with D maybe TRBD1 (5 bases). Per germline, CDR1 MDHEN and CDR2 SYDVKM. V gave up 6 bases and J gave up 4 bases, with 12 bases separating them. The length of the CDR3 is 14 residues. The CDR3 loop reads CASRKGGDNEKLFF. CDR3 in DNA: TGTGCCAGCAGAAAGGGAGGGGATAATGAAAAACTGTTTTTT.

This clone was counted only a few times. The rearrangement uses TRBV19 and TRBJ2-3, with 12 bases identical to TRBD2. This CDR3 is built from 15 residues. The V gene end was trimmed by 10 bases and the J gene end by 4 bases; junction bases not matched to a gene: 9. Germline-derived CDR1 and CDR2 are LNHDA and SQIVND (reference sequence). The CDR3 sequence is CATRSSGGAPDTQYF. In DNA, the CDR3 is TGTGCCACCCGATCTAGCGGGGGGGCCCCAGATACGCAGTATTTT.

This clone has only one observation. This sequence joins TRBV15 and TRBJ1-2, with D maybe TRBD1 (5 bases). V was pared by 0 bases and J by 0 bases, with 11 bases between. Per the germline V gene, CDR1 is LNHNV and CDR2 is YYDKDF (reference sequence). There are 16 residues in the CDR3. CDR3 amino acids: CATSREKGFSNYGYTF. DNA of the CDR3: TGTGCCACCAGCAGAGAGAAGGGGTTTTCTAACTATGGCTACACCTTC.

The genes are TRBV25-1 and TRBJ2-7; 8 nucleotides match TRBD2. The germline V gene has CDR1 MGHDK and CDR2 SYGVNS. Unmatched junction bases numbered 7, after V lost 5 bases and J lost 4 bases. The length of the CDR3 is 14 residues. CDR3 coding DNA: TGTGCCAGCAGTACGAGCGGGAGCGGATACGAGCAGTACTTC. Protein sequence: CASSTSGSGYEQYF.

In this sample, this clone turned up a few times. The rearrangement uses TRBV7-2 and TRBJ2-7, with TRBD1 matching over 8 bases. The CDR3 sequence is 15 residues long. With V trimmed by 2 bases and J by 2 bases, 5 bases remained unmatched. Germline CDR1 reads SGHTA; CDR2 reads FQGNSA. For the CDR3, the DNA is TGTGCCAGCAGCTTACAGGGGGCTTTAACCTACGAGCAGTACTTC. Protein sequence: CASSLQGALTYEQYF.

V usage is TRBV4-3 and J usage is TRBJ1-1; 7 nucleotides align to TRBD1. The CDR3 runs 11 residues. The germline CDR1 and CDR2 sequences are LGHNA and YSLEER. The J segment lost 6 bases and the V segment lost 11 bases, leaving 6 bases of the junction unmatched. The CDR3 bases are TGCGCCGGGGACAGCCAAGCTGAAGCTTTCTTT. It translates to CAGDSQAEAFF.

This chain uses TRBV7-3 with TRBJ1-6; D is perhaps TRBD1 (5 bases). Germline V gives CDR1 SGHTA, CDR2 FQGTGA. The CDR3 runs to 15 residues. Trimming cost V 3 bases and J 7 bases, with 13 bases left between them. The CDR3 is CASSLAGLMNSPLHF. CDR3 DNA sequence: TGTGCCAGCAGCTTGGCGGGGCTCATGAATTCACCCCTCCACTTT.

CDR3 loop: CASSLSEQFF. In DNA, the CDR3 is TGTGCCAGCAGCCTGAGTGAGCAGTTCTTC. The chain links TRBV25-1 to TRBJ2-1; D not resolved. The CDR3 covers 10 residues. Germline CDR1 and CDR2: MGHDK and SYGVNS. The V gene lost 6 bases and the J gene lost 9 bases, with 6 bases spanning the gap.

The chain carries TRBV30 and TRBJ1-2; 7 bases line up with TRBD1. Germline CDR1 is GTSNPN and CDR2 is SVGIG (reference sequence). This CDR3 has 12 amino acids. Losses at the gene ends were 3 bases for V and 5 bases for J; bases not matched to a gene: 3. CDR3 DNA: TGTGCCTGGAGCCGACAGGGATATGGCTACACCTTC. Its translation is CAWSRQGYGYTF. Using reference TRBV30 and TRBJ1-2 for the parts outside the CDR3, the full variable domain is SQTIHQWPATLVQPVGSPLSLECTVEGTSNPNLYWYRQAAGRGLQLLFYSVGIGQISSEVPQNLSASRPQDRQFILSSKKLLLSDSGFYLCAWSRQGYGYTFGSGTRLTVV.

DNA for the CDR3: TGTGCCAGCAGGGGAGGACAGGGGACTGAAGCTTTCTTT. Its protein is CASRGGQGTEAFF. The genes are TRBV28 and TRBJ1-1; 9 nucleotides align to TRBD1. The CDR3 is 13 amino acids. Germline V gene sequence: CDR1 MDHEN, CDR2 SYDVKM. The J segment lost 5 bases and the V segment lost 6 bases, leaving 4 bases of the junction unmatched.

In its sample, this clone was seen a few times. J is TRBJ2-2 and V is TRBV7-9, with TRBD2 identical over 10 bases. Per germline, CDR1 SEHNR and CDR2 FQNEAQ (reference sequence). With V trimmed by 1 base and J by 9 bases, 8 bases remained unmatched. This CDR3 is built from 16 residues. As DNA, the CDR3 is TGTGCCAGCAGCTTAGGCCTAGCGGGAGCCTCTAGGGAGCTGTTTTTT. Encoded protein: CASSLGLAGASRELFF.

A single count supports this clone. The gene calls are TRBV29-1 and TRBJ2-5; D remains ambiguous. The germline CDR1 and CDR2 sequences are SQVTM and ANQGSEA. Between the trimmed V and J ends, which lost 3 bases and 5 bases, there was a span of 7 bases. This CDR3 comprises 11 residues. CDR3 sequence (DNA): TGCAGCGTTGATATGAGGGAGACCCAGTACTTC. Translation: CSVDMRETQYF.

The chain couples TRBV10-3 to TRBJ1-1; possibly TRBD1 for D (5 bases). The V end lost 11 bases, the J end lost 4 bases, and 11 bases lay between the germline ends. The CDR3 runs to 11 residues. Germline V lookup: CDR1 ENHRY, CDR2 SYGVKD. CDR3 region: CAAQGGTEAFF. The CDR3, as DNA: TGTGCCGCCCAGGGTGGCACTGAAGCTTTCTTT.

The rearrangement joins TRBV12-3 or TRBV12-4 to TRBJ1-2, with 8 bases that match TRBD1. Trimming at V came to 5 bases and at J to 3 bases, leaving 2 bases not matched to a gene. The CDR3 consists of 13 residues. The CDR3 protein is CASSVDRDYGYTF. The CDR3 DNA sequence: TGTGCCAGCAGTGTGGACAGGGACTATGGCTACACCTTC.

The genes are TRBV6-5 and TRBJ2-7; TRBD2 aligns across 8 bases. CDR3 size: 14 residues. The V and J ends lost 7 bases and 2 bases, in that order; junction bases with no gene match: 7. CDR1 and CDR2 from the germline V gene are MNHEY and SVGAGI. CDR3 nucleotide sequence: TGTGCCAGCAAACGGACGGGAGGGGCCTACGAGCAGTACTTC. This gives the protein CASKRTGGAYEQYF.

Only a few counts were recorded for this clone. The chain recombines TRBV7-9 with TRBJ1-1; D remains unclear. Trimming shortened V by 1 base and J by 0 bases, and 6 bases separated the two germline ends. The CDR3 contains 14 residues. Germline CDR1 and CDR2: SEHNR and FQNEAQ (reference sequence). The CDR3 sequence: CASSLGGMNTEAFF. The CDR3 nucleotides read TGTGCCAGCAGCTTAGGAGGGATGAACACTGAAGCTTTCTTT.